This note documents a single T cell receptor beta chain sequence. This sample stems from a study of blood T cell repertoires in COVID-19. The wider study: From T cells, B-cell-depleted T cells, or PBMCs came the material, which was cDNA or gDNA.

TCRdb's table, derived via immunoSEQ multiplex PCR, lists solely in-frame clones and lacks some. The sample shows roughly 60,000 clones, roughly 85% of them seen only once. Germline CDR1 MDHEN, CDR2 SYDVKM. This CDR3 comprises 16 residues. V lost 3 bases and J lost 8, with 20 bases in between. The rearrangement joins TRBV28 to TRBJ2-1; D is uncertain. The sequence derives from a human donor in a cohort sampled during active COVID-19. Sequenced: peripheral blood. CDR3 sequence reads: CASSFGYPSSSDEQFF. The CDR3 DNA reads TGTGCCAGCAGTTTTGGATATCCGTCGTCGAGCGATGAGCAGTTCTTC.